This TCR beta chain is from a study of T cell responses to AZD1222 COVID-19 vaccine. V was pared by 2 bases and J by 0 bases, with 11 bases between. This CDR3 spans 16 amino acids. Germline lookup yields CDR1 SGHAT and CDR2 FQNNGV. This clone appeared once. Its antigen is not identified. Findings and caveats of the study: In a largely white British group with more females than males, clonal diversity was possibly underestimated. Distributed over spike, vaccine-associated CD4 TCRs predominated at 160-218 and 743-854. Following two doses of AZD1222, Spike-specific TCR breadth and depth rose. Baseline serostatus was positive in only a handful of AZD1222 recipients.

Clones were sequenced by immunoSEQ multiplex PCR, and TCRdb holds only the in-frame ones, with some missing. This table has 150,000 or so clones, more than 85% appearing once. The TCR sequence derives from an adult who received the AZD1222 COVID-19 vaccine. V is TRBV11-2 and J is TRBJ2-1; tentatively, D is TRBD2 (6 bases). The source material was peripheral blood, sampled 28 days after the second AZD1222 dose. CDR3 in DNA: TGTGCCAGCAGCTTACCCGGGGGAGGCTCCTACAATGAGCAGTTCTTC. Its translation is CASSLPGGGSYNEQFF.